This TCR beta chain was recorded in a study of human CD8 memory T cell subsets. A UMI-labeled 5' RACE approach was the method that produced the TCR beta libraries. TCRdb re-called the 5' RACE reads, yielding one record per CDR3 amino acid sequence without DNA. The sample holds about 7,400 distinct CDR3 sequences. The CDR3 covers 17 residues. The germline V gene has CDR1 MNHEY and CDR2 SVGAGI. What was sequenced was CD8+ T cells from PBMCs. This receptor was taken from a human donor in good health. The V and J genes are TRBV6-5 and TRBJ1-3; TCRdb picks TRBD1, but there is no DNA to check that call. The CDR3 sequence is CASSYSEGVVSGNTIYF.